This T cell receptor (beta chain) originates from a study of Graves' ophthalmopathy and Graves' hyperthyroidism. Whole-study findings and limits: With roughly 88% sensitivity and less than 83% specificity, a 13-signature model separated ophthalmopathy from stable hyperthyroidism.

Fresh peripheral blood, roughly 10 ml, was the PBMC source. TCR beta CDR3 regions were amplified from RNA transcripts. An opening RT-PCR round employed HTBI primers and preceded a second-round multiplex PCR. TCRdb reanalysed the multiplex PCR reads using MiXCR and keeps one entry per CDR3 protein. The sample contains approximately 500,000 distinct CDR3 sequences, about 15% of which appear only once. In this sample, this clonotype turned up once. Antigen unknown. Trimming removed 5 bases at V and 3 bases at J, with 13 bases between. The CDR3 extends over 14 amino acids. Germline lookup yields CDR1 MNHEY and CDR2 SMNVEV (reference sequence).

Sequencing was carried out using blood. The V and J genes are TRBV27 and TRBJ1-1; D unclear. This receptor was obtained from a woman aged 25 to 39 with Graves' ophthalmopathy. As DNA, the CDR3 is TGTGCCAGCAGTCTCAGTACTGCTCACACTGAAGCTTTCTTT. It specifies CASSLSTAHTEAFF.